This TCR beta chain came from a study of T cell changes during pregnancy in multiple sclerosis. Clones were read by immunoSEQ multiplex PCR, and TCRdb kept only the in-frame ones, dropping some. There are around 81,000 clones in the sample; around nine tenths occur only once, and 3% to 4.5% lies in the top ten. The CDR3 length is 13 residues. Germline V CDR1 and CDR2: MNHEY, SVGAGI. Trimming shortened V by 5 bases and J by 3 bases, and 11 bases separated the two germline ends. The genes are TRBV6-5 and TRBJ2-7; possibly TRBD1 for D (6 bases). The material sequenced was peripheral blood, taken after pregnancy. The TCR originated in a female donor in good health, enrolled as a control in a pregnancy study. For the CDR3, the DNA is TGTGCCAGCAGTCCCTCAGGGGTCTACGAGCAGTACTTC. This gives the protein CASSPSGVYEQYF.